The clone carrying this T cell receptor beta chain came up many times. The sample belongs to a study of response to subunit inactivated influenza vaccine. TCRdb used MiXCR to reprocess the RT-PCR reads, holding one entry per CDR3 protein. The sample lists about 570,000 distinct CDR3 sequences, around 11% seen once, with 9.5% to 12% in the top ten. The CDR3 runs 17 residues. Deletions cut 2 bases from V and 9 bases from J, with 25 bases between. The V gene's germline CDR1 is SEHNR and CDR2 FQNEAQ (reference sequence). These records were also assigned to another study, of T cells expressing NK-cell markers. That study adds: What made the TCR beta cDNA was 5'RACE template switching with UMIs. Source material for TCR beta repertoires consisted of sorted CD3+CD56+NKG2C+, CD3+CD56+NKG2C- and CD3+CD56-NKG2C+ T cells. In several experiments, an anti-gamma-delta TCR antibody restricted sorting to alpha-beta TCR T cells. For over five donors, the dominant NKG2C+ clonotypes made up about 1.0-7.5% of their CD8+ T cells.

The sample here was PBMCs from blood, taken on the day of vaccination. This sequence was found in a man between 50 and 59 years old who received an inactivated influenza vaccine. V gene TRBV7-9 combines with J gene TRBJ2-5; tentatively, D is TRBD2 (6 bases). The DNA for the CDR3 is TGTGCCAGCAGCTTAAGGTCCTGGGACTCCCAAGATTTGTCCCAGTACTTC. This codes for CASSLRSWDSQDLSQYF.